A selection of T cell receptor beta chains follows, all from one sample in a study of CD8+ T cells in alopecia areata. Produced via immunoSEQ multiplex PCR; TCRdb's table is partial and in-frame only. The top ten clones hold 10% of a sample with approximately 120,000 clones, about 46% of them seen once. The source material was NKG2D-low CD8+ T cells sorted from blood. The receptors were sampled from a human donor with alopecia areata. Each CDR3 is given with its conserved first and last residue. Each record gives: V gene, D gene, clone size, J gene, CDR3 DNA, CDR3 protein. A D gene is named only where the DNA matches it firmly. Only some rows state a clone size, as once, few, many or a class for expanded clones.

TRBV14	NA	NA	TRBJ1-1	TGTGCCAGCAGCCAGGACGGGTTGGGACTCACTGAAGCTTTCTTT	CASSQDGLGLTEAFF
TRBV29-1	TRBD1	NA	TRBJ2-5	TGCAGCGTTGTTTCCTCGGGACAGGGGGGGACCCAGTACTTC	CSVVSSGQGGTQYF
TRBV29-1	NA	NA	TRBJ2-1	TGCAGCGTTGAAGGAGGCGGACTACAAAGGAATGAGCAGTTCTTC	CSVEGGGLQRNEQFF
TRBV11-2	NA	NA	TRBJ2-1	TGTGCCAGCAGCCGCGAAATCCATGAGCAGTTCTTC	CASSREIHEQFF
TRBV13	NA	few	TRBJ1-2	TGTGCCAGCAGCCGTGGAGACGGCTACACCTTC	CASSRGDGYTF
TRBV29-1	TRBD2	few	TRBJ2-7	TGCAGCGTTGAAGTGGTAACCTCTAGCGGGCACTCCTACGAGCAGTACTTC	CSVEVVTSSGHSYEQYF
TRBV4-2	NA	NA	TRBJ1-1	TGTGCCAGCAGCCAGGCCGTCGGAGGCACTGAAGCTTTCTTT	CASSQAVGGTEAFF
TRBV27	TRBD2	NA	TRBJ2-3	TGTGCCAGCAGTCCTTATCTAGCGGGGGACGTCACAGATACGCAGTATTTT	CASSPYLAGDVTDTQYF
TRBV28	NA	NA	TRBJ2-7	TGTGCCAGCAGTCCAGGGGCAAAGCAGTACTTC	CASSPGAKQYF
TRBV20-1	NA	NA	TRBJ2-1	TGCAGTGCTAGCTACGGGAATGAGCAGTTCTTC	CSASYGNEQFF
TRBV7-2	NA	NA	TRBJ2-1	TGTGCCAGCTCGGACAATGAGCAGTTCTTC	CASSDNEQFF
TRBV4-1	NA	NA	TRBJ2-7	TGCGCCAGCAGCCAAGATGAGGAGCAGTACTTC	CASSQDEEQYF
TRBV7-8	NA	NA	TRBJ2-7	TGTGCCAGCAGCCCCTACCGCACTACCTACGAGCAGTACTTC	CASSPYRTTYEQYF
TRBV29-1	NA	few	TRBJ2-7	TGCAGCGTTGAAACCGGGACCCCCTACGAGCAGTACTTC	CSVETGTPYEQYF
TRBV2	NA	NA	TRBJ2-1	TGTGCCAGCAGTGAAGAGACAGGAGCCTACAATGAGCAGTTCTTC	CASSEETGAYNEQFF
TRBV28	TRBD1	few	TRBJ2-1	TGTGCCAGCAATTACAGGGGTGGGAATGAGCAGTTCTTC	CASNYRGGNEQFF
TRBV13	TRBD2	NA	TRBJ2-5	TGTGCCAGCAGCCCGCCAGGGACTAGCGGGAAAGAGACCCAGTACTTC	CASSPPGTSGKETQYF
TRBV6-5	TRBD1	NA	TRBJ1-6	TGTGCCAGTTCGACCGGGACAGGGGACTCACCCCTCCACTTT	CASSTGTGDSPLHF
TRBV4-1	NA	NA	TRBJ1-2	TGCGCCAGCAGCCGGTCGACATCAGTGAATTATGGCTACACCTTC	CASSRSTSVNYGYTF
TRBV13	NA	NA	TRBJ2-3	TGTGCCAGCAGCTTGGACAGCCGCACAGATACGCAGTATTTT	CASSLDSRTDTQYF
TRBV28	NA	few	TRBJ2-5	TGTGCCAGCAGTTCAGGACTACCGAGGGGGGAGACCCAGTACTTC	CASSSGLPRGETQYF
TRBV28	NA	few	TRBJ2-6	TGTGCCAGCAGTCCAACTTTGACTGACTCTGGGGCCAACGTCCTGACTTTC	CASSPTLTDSGANVLTF
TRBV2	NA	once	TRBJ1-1	TGTGCCAGCAGTGACTCTGAAGCTTTCTTT	CASSDSEAFF
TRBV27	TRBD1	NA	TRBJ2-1	TGTGCCAGCAGTTCTGGGACAGGGGGTTACAATGAGCAGTTCTTC	CASSSGTGGYNEQFF
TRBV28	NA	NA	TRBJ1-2	TGTGCCAGCAGAACTTACCACACTTTAATCTATGGCTACACCTTC	CASRTYHTLIYGYTF
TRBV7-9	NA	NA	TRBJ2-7	TGTGCCAGCAGCTTAGAGGCACACCGTCGGTACTTC	CASSLEAHRRYF
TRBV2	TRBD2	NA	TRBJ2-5	TGTGCCAGCCTCACTAGCGGGACTGAGACCCAGTACTTC	CASLTSGTETQYF
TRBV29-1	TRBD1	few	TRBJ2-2	TGCAGCGGGACAGGGGTACGAGGGGAGCTGTTTTTT	CSGTGVRGELFF
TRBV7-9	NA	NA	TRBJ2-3	TGTGCCAGCAGCTTACCTCGGGGCGGCACAGATACGCAGTATTTT	CASSLPRGGTDTQYF
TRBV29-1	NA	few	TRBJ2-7	TGCAGCGTTGAGGTTTCGCCCTACGAGCAGTACTTC	CSVEVSPYEQYF